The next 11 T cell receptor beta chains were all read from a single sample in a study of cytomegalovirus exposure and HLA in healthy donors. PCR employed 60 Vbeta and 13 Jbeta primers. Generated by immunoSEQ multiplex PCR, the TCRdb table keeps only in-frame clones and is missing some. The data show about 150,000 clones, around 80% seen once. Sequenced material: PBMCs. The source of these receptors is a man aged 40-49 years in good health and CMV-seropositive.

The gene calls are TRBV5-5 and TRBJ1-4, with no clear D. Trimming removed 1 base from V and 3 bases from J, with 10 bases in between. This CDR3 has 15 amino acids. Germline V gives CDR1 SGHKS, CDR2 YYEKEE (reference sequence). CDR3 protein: CASSLNALSNEKLFF. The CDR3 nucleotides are TGTGCCAGCAGCTTGAACGCGTTGTCTAATGAAAAACTGTTTTTT.

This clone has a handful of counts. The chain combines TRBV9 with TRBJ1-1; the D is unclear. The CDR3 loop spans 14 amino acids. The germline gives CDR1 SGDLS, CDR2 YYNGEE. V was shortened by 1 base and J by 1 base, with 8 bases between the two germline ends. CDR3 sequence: CASSVSQWNTEAFF. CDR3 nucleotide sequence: TGTGCCAGCAGCGTATCCCAATGGAACACTGAAGCTTTCTTT.

The chain's CDR3 is CASSLFREDTGELFF. DNA for the CDR3: TGCGCCAGCAGCCTATTCAGGGAGGACACCGGGGAGCTGTTTTTT. V gene TRBV5-1 combines with J gene TRBJ2-2; a possible D gene is TRBD2 (6 bases). The CDR3 has 15 amino acids. Germline CDR1 SGHRS, CDR2 YFSETQ. Trimming removed 4 bases from V and 3 bases from J, with 13 bases in between. Filled out from reference TRBV5-1 and TRBJ2-2, the complete variable domain reads KAGVTQTPRYLIKTRGQQVTLSCSPISGHRSVSWYQQTPGQGLQFLFEYFSETQRNKGNFPGRFSGRQFSNSRSEMNVSTLELGDSALYLCASSLFREDTGELFFGEGSRLTVL.

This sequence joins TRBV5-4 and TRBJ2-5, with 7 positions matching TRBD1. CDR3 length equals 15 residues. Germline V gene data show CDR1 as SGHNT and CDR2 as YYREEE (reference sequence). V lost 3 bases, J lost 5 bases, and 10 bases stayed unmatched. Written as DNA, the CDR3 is TGTGCCAGCAGCTCAAGACAGGGCCGAGGGGAGACCCAGTACTTC. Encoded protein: CASSSRQGRGETQYF.

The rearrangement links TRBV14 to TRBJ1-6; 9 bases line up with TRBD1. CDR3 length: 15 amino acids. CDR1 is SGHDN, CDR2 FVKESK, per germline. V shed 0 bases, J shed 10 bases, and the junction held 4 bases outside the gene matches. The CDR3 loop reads CASSQDDRGRSPLHF. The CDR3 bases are TGTGCCAGCAGCCAAGATGACAGGGGGAGATCACCCCTCCACTTT.

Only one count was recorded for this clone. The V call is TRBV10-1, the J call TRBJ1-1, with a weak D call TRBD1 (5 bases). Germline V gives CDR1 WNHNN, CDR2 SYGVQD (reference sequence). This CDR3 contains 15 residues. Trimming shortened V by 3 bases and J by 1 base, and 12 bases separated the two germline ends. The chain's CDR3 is CASSEDDSTNTEAFF. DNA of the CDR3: TGCGCCAGCAGTGAAGACGACAGTACGAACACTGAAGCTTTCTTT.

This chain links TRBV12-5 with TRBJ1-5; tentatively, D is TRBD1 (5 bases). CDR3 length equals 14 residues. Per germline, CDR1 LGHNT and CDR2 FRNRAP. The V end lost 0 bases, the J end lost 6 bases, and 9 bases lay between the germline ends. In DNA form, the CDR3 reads TGTGCTAGTGGTTTGGTCCTAGGGGTTCAGCCCCAGCATTTT. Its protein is CASGLVLGVQPQHF.

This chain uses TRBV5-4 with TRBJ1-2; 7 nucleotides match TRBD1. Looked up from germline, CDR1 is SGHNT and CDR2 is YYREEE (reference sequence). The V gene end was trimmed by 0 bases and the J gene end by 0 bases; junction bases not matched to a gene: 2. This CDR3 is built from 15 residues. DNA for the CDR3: TGTGCCAGCAGCTTGGGGGACAGATCTAACTATGGCTACACCTTC. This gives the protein CASSLGDRSNYGYTF. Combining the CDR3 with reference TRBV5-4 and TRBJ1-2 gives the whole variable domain ETGVTQSPTHLIKTRGQQVTLRCSSQSGHNTVSWYQQALGQGPQFIFQYYREEENGRGNFPPRFSGLQFPNYSSELNVNALELDDSALYLCASSLGDRSNYGYTFGSGTRLTVV.

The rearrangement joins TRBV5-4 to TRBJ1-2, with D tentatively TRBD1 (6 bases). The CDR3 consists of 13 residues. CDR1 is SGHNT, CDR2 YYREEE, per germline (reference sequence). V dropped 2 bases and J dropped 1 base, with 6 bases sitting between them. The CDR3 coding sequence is TGTGCCAGCAGCTTACAGGGTAACTATGGCTACACCTTC. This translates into CASSLQGNYGYTF. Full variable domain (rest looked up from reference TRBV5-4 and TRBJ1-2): ETGVTQSPTHLIKTRGQQVTLRCSSQSGHNTVSWYQQALGQGPQFIFQYYREEENGRGNFPPRFSGLQFPNYSSELNVNALELDDSALYLCASSLQGNYGYTFGSGTRLTVV.

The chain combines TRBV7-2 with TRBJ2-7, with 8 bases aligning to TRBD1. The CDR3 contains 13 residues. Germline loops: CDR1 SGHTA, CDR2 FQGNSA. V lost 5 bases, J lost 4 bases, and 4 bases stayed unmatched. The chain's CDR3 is CASSEQGGYEQYF. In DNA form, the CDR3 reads TGTGCCAGCAGCGAACAGGGGGGTTACGAGCAGTACTTC.

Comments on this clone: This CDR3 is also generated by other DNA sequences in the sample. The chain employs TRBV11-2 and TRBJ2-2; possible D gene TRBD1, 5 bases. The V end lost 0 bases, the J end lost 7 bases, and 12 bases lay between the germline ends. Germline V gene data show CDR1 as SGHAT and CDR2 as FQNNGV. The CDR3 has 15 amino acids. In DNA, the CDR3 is TGTGCCAGCAGCTTAGAACAGGTCGAGTACGGGGAGCTGTTTTTT. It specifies CASSLEQVEYGELFF.